This T cell receptor (beta chain) was recorded in a study of shared clonotypes between healthy human individuals. The CDR3 runs 13 residues. Deletions cut 5 bases from V and 7 bases from J, with 13 bases between. The germline gives CDR1 SGHNT, CDR2 YYREEE (reference sequence). A note on this clone: The antigen remains undetermined.

Researchers ran the assay at a deep level. Sequenced by immunoSEQ multiplex PCR; TCRdb stores in-frame clones only, minus some. The sample yields 850,000 to 1,200,000 clones, about three quarters seen once. Study findings and constraints: Read depth was anticipated to influence clonotype sharing among donors. Naive subsets generally had larger estimated richness than memory subsets.

The source of this sequence is a man between 18 and 35 years old in good health. The sample comprised memory CD4+ T cells sorted from blood. Subset meaning: CD45RA-negative fraction. V and J are TRBV5-4 and TRBJ1-3, with D tentatively TRBD1 (6 bases). The CDR3 protein is CASSKDSRNTIYF. As DNA, the CDR3 is TGTGCCAGCAGTAAGGACAGCCGGAACACCATATATTTT.